The 10 T cell receptor beta chains below were found in one sample sequenced in a study of cytomegalovirus exposure and HLA in healthy donors. Primers included in the PCR were 60 Vbeta and 13 Jbeta primers. Clones were sequenced by immunoSEQ multiplex PCR, and TCRdb holds only the in-frame ones, with some missing. Of roughly 100,000 clones in the sample, more than 70% are singletons; the top ten hold roughly 2.5%. The sequencing sample was made of PBMCs. The source is a man in his forties in good health and CMV-seronegative.

V gene TRBV5-1 combines with J gene TRBJ2-6; D uncertain. Per the germline V gene, CDR1 is SGHRS and CDR2 is YFSETQ. The CDR3 runs 14 residues. V was shortened by 4 bases and J by 1 base, with 6 bases between the two germline ends. The CDR3 coding sequence is TGCGCCAGCAGCCGCGATTCTGGGGCCAACGTCCTGACTTTC. Its translation is CASSRDSGANVLTF.

The CDR3 here is CASSPLRGGNTEAFF. Here the CDR3 DNA reads TGTGCCAGTAGTCCGCTGCGGGGGGGGAACACTGAAGCTTTCTTT. The chain recombines TRBV19 with TRBJ1-1; D is perhaps TRBD1 (5 bases). The CDR3 has 15 amino acids. Trimming stripped 5 bases from V and 1 base from J, with 14 bases between. Germline V lookup: CDR1 LNHDA, CDR2 SQIVND (reference sequence).

The chain links TRBV11-2 to TRBJ1-6; no clear D. This CDR3 spans 12 amino acids. Per germline, CDR1 SGHAT and CDR2 FQNNGV. V was shortened by 5 bases and J by 5 bases, with 4 bases between the two germline ends. Here the CDR3 reads CASSQNNSPLHF. CDR3 bases: TGTGCCAGCAGCCAGAATAATTCACCCCTCCACTTT.

The chain combines TRBV2 with TRBJ2-3; weak D call: TRBD2 (6 bases). CDR1 and CDR2 (germline): SNHLY, FYNNEI. V lost 7 bases, J lost 3 bases, and 26 bases lay in between. CDR3 length equals 18 residues. The CDR3 spells CASTRLGIWGTGTDTQYF. The DNA of the CDR3 is TGTGCCAGCACCCGACTAGGCATATGGGGGACGGGAACAGATACGCAGTATTTT. The full variable domain, rest sourced from reference TRBV2 and TRBJ2-3, is EPEVTQTPSHQVTQMGQEVILRCVPISNHLYFYWYRQILGQKVEFLVSFYNNEISEKSEIFDDQFSVERPDGSNFTLKIRSTKLEDSAMYFCASTRLGIWGTGTDTQYFGPGTRLTVL.

V usage is TRBV2 and J usage is TRBJ1-5, with D maybe TRBD1 (6 bases). V shed 4 bases and J shed 0 bases, with 10 bases lying between them. Germline-derived CDR1 and CDR2 are SNHLY and FYNNEI. The CDR3 loop spans 15 amino acids. The CDR3 reads CASSGTAASNQPQHF. CDR3 nucleotide sequence: TGTGCCAGCAGTGGGACAGCAGCTAGCAATCAGCCCCAGCATTTT.

In its sample, this clone was seen a few times. This chain connects TRBV5-1 to TRBJ2-3; 10 positions agree with TRBD2. The ends lost 0 bases at V and 3 bases at J; junction bases unmatched: 4. Germline-derived CDR1 and CDR2 are SGHRS and YFSETQ. The CDR3 loop spans 16 amino acids. The CDR3 bases are TGCGCCAGCAGCTTGGGAAGCGGGGGGGAAACAGATACGCAGTATTTT. This sequence encodes CASSLGSGGETDTQYF.

In this sample, this clone turned up a few times. The V gene is TRBV5-1, the J gene TRBJ1-2, with D uncertain. The CDR3 spans 13 residues. Germline V gene sequence: CDR1 SGHRS, CDR2 YFSETQ. Trimming took off 0 bases at V and 7 bases at J, with 10 bases between the two ends. The CDR3 DNA follows: TGCGCCAGCAGCTTGGCCGGCGGGATTGGCTACACCTTC. Translation gives CASSLAGGIGYTF.

This clone has just one count. The rearrangement joins TRBV25-1 to TRBJ2-1; 10 bases match TRBD2. The J segment lost 1 base and the V segment lost 4 bases, leaving 10 bases of the junction unmatched. The CDR3 is made up of 18 amino acids. Germline V lookup: CDR1 MGHDK, CDR2 SYGVNS. CDR3 sequence (DNA): TGTGCCAGCAGTGTCATACAACTAGCGGGGCCTTCCTACAATGAGCAGTTCTTC. It specifies CASSVIQLAGPSYNEQFF.

This sequence joins TRBV5-1 and TRBJ1-1; D not resolved. Per the germline V gene, CDR1 is SGHRS and CDR2 is YFSETQ. This CDR3 spans 16 amino acids. V lost 0 bases and J lost 3, with 15 bases in between. The CDR3, as DNA: TGCGCCAGCAGCTTGGACAGTCTTCGATGGGACACTGAAGCTTTCTTT. Amino acids: CASSLDSLRWDTEAFF.

The chain recombines TRBV29-1 with TRBJ1-1; the D gene is possibly TRBD1 (5 bases). Germline assignment: CDR1 SQVTM and CDR2 ANQGSEA. The V gene lost 8 bases and the J gene lost 8 bases, with 21 bases spanning the gap. The CDR3 has 13 amino acids. The CDR3 here is CSTLGGGSGEAFF. CDR3 in DNA: TGCAGCACACTCGGGGGGGGAAGCGGGGAAGCTTTCTTT. The complete variable domain, with remaining parts taken from reference TRBV29-1 and TRBJ1-1, reads SAVISQKPSRDICQRGTSLTIQCQVDSQVTMMFWYRQQPGQSLTLIATANQGSEATYESGFVIDKFPISRPNLTFSTLTVSNMSPEDSSIYLCSTLGGGSGEAFFGQGTRLTVV.